This T cell receptor (beta chain) was retrieved from a study of glioma-infiltrating T cells after dendritic cell vaccination. Study as a whole: Samples are from glioblastoma patients in Phase I and II dendritic cell vaccine trials. Three intradermal dendritic cell vaccine injections were given every two weeks.

Germline trimming cut 4 bases from V and 5 bases from J; bases unmatched to any gene: 17. The CDR3 contains 18 residues. Germline V gene data show CDR1 as LNHDA and CDR2 as SQIVND (reference sequence). This clone has a handful of counts. The time point was: after dendritic cell vaccination, including at tumor progression/relapse. The assay was immunoSEQ multiplex PCR, and TCRdb's table has in-frame clones only and misses some. Among some 99,000 clones, around 80% were seen once, and the ten largest hold 5.4%. The sequencing here drew on blood, taken after dendritic cell vaccination. V and J are TRBV19 and TRBJ2-7; 10 bases map to TRBD1. The clonotype was recovered from a human donor with glioblastoma. The CDR3 nucleotides are TGTGCCAGTAGTAGCCTCGACGGGCGACAGGGGGCGCGGGACGAGCAGTACTTC. Translation gives CASSSLDGRQGARDEQYF. Full variable domain (missing parts from reference TRBV19 and TRBJ2-7): DGGITQSPKYLFRKEGQNVTLSCEQNLNHDAMYWYRQDPGQGLRLIYYSQIVNDFQKGDIAEGYSVSREKKESFPLTVTSAQKNPTAFYLCASSSLDGRQGARDEQYFGPGTRLTVT.